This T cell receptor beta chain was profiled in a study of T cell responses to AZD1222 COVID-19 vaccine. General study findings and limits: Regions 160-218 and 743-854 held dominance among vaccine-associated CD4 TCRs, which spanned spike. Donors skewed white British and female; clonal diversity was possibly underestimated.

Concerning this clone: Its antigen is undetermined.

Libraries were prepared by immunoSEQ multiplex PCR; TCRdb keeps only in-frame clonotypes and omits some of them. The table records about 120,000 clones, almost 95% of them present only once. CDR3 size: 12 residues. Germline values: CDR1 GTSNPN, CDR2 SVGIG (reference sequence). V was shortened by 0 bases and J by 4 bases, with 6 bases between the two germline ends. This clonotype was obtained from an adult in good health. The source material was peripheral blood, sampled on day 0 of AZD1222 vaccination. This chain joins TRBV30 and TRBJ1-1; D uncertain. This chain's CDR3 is CAWSVAATEAFF. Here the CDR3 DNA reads TGTGCCTGGAGTGTGGCGGCCACTGAAGCTTTCTTT.